This entry is about one T cell receptor beta chain. The data belong to a study of identical twins. Each CDR3 protein is one row after TCRdb ran MiXCR on the 5' RACE reads. The data show some 320,000 distinct CDR3 sequences, with roughly 12% seen just once and about 7% held by the top ten. The CDR3 loop spans 15 amino acids. Germline V CDR1 and CDR2: MNHEY, SMNVEV (reference sequence). Trimming at V came to 3 bases and at J to 7 bases, leaving 6 bases not matched to a gene. This same sample was also taken into another study, of yellow fever vaccine responses in identical twins.

This chain connects TRBV27 to TRBJ2-2; 9 bases are a match to TRBD2. The sample was CD8+ T cells sorted from blood. The TCR originated in a woman aged 18-30 years in good health. The CDR3 here is CASSLELAGFGELFF. CDR3 DNA: TGTGCCAGCAGTTTGGAGCTAGCGGGATTCGGGGAGCTGTTTTTT.